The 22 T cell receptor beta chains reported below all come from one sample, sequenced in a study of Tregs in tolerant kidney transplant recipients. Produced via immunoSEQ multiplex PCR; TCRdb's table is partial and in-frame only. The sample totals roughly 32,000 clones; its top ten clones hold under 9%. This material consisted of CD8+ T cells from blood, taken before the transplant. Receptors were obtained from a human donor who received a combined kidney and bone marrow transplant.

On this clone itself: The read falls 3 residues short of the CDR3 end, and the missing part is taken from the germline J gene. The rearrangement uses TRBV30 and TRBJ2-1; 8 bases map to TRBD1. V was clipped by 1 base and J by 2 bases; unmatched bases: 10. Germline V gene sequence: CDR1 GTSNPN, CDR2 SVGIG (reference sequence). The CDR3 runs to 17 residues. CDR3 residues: CAWSGSMQGATYNEQFF. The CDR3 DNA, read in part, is TGTGCCTGGAGTGGATCGATGCAGGGGGCCACCTACAATGAG.

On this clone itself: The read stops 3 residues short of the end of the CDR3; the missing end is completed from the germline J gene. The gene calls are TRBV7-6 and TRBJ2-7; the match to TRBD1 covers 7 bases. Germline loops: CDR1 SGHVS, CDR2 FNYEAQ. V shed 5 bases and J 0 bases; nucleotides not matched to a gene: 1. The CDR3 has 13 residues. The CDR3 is CASSRGLSYEQYF. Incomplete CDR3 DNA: TGTGCCAGCAGCAGGGGGCTCTCCTACGAG.

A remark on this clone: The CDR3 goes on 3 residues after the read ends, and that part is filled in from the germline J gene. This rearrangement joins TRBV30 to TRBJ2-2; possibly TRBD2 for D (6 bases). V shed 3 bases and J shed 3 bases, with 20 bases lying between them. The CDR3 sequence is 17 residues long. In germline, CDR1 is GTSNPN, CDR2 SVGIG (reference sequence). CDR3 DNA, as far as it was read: TGTGCCTGGAGCAACCAGCCGGGACTGACTTACACCGGGGAG. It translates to CAWSNQPGLTYTGE. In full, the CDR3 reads CAWSNQPGLTYTGELFF.

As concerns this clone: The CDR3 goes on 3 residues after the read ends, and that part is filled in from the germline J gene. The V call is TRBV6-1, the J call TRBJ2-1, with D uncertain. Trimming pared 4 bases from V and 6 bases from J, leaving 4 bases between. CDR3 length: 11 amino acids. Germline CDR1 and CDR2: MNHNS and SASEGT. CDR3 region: CASSVLNEQFF. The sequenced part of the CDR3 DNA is TGTGCCAGCAGTGTACTCAATGAG.

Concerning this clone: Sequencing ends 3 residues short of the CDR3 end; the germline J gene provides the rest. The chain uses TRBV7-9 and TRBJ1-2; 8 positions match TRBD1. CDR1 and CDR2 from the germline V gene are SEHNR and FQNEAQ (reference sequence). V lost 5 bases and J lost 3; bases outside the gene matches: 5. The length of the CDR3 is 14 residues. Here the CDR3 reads CASSRGQAHYGYTF. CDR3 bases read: TGTGCCAGCAGCCGGGGACAGGCTCACTATGGC. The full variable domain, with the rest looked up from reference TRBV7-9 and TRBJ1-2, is DTGVSQNPRHKITKRGQNVTFRCDPISEHNRLYWYRQTLGQGPEFLTYFQNEAQLEKSRLLSDRFSAERPKGSFSTLEIQRTEQGDSAMYLCASSRGQAHYGYTFGSGTRLTVV.

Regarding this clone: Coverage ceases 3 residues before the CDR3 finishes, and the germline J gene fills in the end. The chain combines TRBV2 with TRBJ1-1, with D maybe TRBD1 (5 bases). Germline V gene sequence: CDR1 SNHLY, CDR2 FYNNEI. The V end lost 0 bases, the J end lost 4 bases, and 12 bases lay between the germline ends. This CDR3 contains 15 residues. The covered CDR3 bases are TGTGCCAGCAGTGAAGCGCTAAGGGGTTTCACTGAA. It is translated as CASSEALRGFTE. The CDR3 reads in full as CASSEALRGFTEAFF.

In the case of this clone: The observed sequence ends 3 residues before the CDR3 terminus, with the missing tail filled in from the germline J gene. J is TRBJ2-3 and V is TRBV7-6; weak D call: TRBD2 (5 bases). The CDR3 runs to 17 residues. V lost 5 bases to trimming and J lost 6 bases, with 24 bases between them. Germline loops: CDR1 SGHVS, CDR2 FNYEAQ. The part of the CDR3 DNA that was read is TGTGCCAGCAGCCTACTAGAGCCAAGACCACCGGTGGATACG. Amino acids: CASSLLEPRPPVDT. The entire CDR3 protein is CASSLLEPRPPVDTQYF.

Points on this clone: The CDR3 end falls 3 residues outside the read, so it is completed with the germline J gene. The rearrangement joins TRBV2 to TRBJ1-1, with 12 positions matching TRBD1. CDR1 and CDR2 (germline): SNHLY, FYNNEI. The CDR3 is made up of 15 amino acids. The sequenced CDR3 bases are TGTGCCAGCAGAGCCCCGGGACAGGGGGCTTTCGGG. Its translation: CASRAPGQGAFG. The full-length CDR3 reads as CASRAPGQGAFGAFF. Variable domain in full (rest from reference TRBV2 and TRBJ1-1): EPEVTQTPSHQVTQMGQEVILRCVPISNHLYFYWYRQILGQKVEFLVSFYNNEISEKSEIFDDQFSVERPDGSNFTLKIRSTKLEDSAMYFCASRAPGQGAFGAFFGQGTRLTVV.

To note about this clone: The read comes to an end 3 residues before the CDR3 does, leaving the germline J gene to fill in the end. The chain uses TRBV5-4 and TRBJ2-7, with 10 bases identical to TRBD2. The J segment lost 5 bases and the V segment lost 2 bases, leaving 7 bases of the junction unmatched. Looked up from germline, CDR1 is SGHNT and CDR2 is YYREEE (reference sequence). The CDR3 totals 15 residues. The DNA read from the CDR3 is TGTGCCAGCAGCTTACCAGAGGGACTAGCGCACGAG. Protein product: CASSLPEGLAHE. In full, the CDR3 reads CASSLPEGLAHEQYF.

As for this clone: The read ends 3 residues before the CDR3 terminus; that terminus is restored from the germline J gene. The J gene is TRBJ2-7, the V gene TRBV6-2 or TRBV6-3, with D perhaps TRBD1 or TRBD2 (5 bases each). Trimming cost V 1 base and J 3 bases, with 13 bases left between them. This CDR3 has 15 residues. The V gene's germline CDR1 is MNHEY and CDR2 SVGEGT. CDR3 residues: CASSYFRGQGYEQYF. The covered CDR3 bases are TGTGCCAGCAGTTACTTCCGAGGGCAGGGCTACGAG.

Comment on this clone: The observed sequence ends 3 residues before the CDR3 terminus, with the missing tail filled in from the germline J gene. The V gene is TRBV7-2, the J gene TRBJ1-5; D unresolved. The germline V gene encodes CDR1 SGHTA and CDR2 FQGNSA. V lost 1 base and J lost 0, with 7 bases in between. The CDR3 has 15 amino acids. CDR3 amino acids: CASSLGLPSNQPQHF. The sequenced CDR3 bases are TGTGCCAGCAGCTTAGGGCTCCCTAGCAATCAGCCC.

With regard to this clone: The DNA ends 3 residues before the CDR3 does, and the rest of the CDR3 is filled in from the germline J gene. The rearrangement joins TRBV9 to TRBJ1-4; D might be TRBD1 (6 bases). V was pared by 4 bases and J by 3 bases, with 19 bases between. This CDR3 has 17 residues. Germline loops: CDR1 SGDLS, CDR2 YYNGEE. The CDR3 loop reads CASSHNPTGGANEKLFF. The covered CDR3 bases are TGTGCCAGCAGCCACAATCCGACAGGTGGGGCTAATGAAAAA.

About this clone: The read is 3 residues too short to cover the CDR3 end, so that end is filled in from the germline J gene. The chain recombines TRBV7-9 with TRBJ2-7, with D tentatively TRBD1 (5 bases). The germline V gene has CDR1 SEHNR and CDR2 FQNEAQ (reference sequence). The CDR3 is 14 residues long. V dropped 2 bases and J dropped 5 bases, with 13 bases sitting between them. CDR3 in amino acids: CASSLSYRGNEQYF. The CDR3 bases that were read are TGTGCCAGCAGCTTAAGTTATAGGGGTAACGAG.

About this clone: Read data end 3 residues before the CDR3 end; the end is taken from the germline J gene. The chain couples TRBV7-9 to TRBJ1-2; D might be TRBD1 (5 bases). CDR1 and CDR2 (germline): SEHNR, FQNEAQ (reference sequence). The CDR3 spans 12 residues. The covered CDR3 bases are TGTGCAACGGTGGAGGGGCTGGCTGGC. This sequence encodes CATVEGLAG. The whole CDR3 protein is CATVEGLAGYTF.

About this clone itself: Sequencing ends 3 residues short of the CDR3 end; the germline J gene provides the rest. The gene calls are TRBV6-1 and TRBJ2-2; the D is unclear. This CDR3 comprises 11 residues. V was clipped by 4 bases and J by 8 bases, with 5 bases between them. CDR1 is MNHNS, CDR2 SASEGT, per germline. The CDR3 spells CASSVSGELFF. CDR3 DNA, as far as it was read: TGTGCCAGCAGTGTTTCAGGGGAG.

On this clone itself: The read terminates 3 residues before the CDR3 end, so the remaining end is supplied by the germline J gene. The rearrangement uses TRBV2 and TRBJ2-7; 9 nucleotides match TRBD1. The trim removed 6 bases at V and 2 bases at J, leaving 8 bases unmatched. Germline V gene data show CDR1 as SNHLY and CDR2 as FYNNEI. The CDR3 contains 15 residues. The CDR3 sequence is CASSSGQGPPYEQYF. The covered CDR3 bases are TGTGCCAGCAGCTCCGGACAGGGGCCTCCCTACGAG. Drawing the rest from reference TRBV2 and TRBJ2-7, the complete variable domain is EPEVTQTPSHQVTQMGQEVILRCVPISNHLYFYWYRQILGQKVEFLVSFYNNEISEKSEIFDDQFSVERPDGSNFTLKIRSTKLEDSAMYFCASSSGQGPPYEQYFGPGTRLTVT.

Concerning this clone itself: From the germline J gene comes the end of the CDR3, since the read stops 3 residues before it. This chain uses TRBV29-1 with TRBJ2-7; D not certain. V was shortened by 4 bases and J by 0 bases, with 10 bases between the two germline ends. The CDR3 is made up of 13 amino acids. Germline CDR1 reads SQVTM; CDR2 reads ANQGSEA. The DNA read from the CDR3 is TGCAGCGTTGGACTTTCAAGCTCCTACGAG. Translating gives CSVGLSSSYE. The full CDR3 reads CSVGLSSSYEQYF.

The sequenced part of the CDR3 DNA is TGTGCCAGCAGCTTAACCGCGGGACTGTTCAATGAG. This translates into CASSLTAGLFNE. The CDR3 in its entirety is CASSLTAGLFNEQFF. This chain connects TRBV7-6 to TRBJ2-1, with D maybe TRBD2 (6 bases). The read ends 3 residues shy of where the CDR3 ends; the end is completed using the germline J gene. CDR1 is SGHVS, CDR2 FNYEAQ, per germline. This CDR3 has 15 amino acids. V was clipped by 2 bases and J by 6 bases, with 14 bases between them.

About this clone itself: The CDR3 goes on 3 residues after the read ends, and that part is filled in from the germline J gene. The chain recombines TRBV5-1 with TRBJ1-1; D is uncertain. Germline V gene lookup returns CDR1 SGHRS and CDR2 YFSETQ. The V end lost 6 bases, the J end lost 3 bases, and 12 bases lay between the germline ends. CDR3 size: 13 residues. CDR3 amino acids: CASNLGGYTEAFF. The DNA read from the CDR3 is TGCGCCAGCAACTTAGGAGGGTACACTGAA.

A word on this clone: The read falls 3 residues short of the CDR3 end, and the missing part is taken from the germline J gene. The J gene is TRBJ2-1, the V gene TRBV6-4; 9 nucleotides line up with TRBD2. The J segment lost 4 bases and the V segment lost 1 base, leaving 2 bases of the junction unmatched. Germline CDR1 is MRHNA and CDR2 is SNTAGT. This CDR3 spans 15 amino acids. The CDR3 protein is CASSDFAGGYNEQFF. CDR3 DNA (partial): TGTGCCAGCAGTGACTTTGCGGGAGGGTACAATGAG.

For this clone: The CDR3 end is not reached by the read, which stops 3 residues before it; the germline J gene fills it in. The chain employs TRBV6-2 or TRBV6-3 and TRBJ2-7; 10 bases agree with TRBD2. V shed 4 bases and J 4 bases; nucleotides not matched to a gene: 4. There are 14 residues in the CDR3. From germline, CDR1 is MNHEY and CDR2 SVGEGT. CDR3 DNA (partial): TGTGCCAGCAGTTCGGTTAGCGGGGGGTACGAG. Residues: CASSSVSGGYE. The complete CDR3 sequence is CASSSVSGGYEQYF.

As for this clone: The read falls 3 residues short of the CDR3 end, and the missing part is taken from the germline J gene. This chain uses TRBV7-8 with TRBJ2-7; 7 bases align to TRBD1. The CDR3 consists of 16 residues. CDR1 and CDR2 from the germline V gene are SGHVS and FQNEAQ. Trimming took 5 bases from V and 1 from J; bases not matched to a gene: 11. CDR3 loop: CASSHTRQGSSYEQYF. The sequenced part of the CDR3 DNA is TGTGCCAGCAGCCACACTAGACAGGGTAGTTCCTACGAG. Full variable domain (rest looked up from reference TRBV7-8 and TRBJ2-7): GAGVSQSPRYKVAKRGQDVALRCDPISGHVSLFWYQQALGQGPEFLTYFQNEAQLDKSGLPSDRFFAERPEGSVSTLKIQRTQQEDSAVYLCASSHTRQGSSYEQYFGPGTRLTVT.